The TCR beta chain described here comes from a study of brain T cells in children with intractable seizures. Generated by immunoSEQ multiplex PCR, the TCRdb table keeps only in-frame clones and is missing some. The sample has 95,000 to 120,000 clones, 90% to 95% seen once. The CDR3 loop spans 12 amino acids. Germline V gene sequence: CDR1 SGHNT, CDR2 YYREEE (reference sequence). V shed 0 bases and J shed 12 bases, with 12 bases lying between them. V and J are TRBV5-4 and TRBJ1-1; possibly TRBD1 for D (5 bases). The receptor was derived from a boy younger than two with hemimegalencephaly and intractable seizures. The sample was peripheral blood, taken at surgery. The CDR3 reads CASSLVREVPFF. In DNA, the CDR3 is TGTGCCAGCAGCTTGGTCAGGGAGGTTCCTTTCTTT.